The source of this T cell receptor beta chain is a study of identical twins. This clonotype was observed at least ten times. TCRdb re-analysed the 5' RACE reads in MiXCR, keeping a single row per CDR3 protein. The sample has 200,000 to 300,000 distinct CDR3 sequences; roughly 7% are singletons. The V gene lost 4 bases and the J gene lost 0 bases, with 13 bases spanning the gap. Germline V CDR1 and CDR2: LGHDT, YNNKEL (reference sequence). CDR3 size: 16 residues. The same data also contributed to another study, on yellow fever vaccine responses in identical twins.

The chain joins TRBV3-1 to TRBJ1-3; D is uncertain. The clonotype was recovered from a woman aged 18 to 35 in good health. Source material: memory (CD45RO+) T cells sorted from blood. As DNA, the CDR3 is TGTGCCAGCAGCCCAGTGGACGGGATCTCTGGAAACACCATATATTTT. It codes for CASSPVDGISGNTIYF. The full variable domain, with the rest looked up from reference TRBV3-1 and TRBJ1-3, is DTAVSQTPKYLVTQMGNDKSIKCEQNLGHDTMYWYKQDSKKFLKIMFSYNNKELIINETVPNRFSPKSPDKAHLNLHINSLELGDSAVYFCASSPVDGISGNTIYFGEGSWLTVV.